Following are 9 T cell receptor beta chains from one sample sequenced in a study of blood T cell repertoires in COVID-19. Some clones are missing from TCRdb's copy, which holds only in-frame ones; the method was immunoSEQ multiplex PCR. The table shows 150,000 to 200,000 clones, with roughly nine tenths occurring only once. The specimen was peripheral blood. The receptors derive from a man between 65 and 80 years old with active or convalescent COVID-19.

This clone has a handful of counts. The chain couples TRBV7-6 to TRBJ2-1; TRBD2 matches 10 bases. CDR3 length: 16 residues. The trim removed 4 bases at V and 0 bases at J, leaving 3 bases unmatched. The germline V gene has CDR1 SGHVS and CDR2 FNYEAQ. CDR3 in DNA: TGTGCCAGCAGCTCATCTAGCGGGAGCTCCTACAATGAGCAGTTCTTC. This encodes CASSSSSGSSYNEQFF.

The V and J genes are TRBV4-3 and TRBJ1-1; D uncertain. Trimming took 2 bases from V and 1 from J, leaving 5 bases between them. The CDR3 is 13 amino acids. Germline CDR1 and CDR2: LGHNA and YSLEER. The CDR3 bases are TGCGCCAGCAGCCAAAATCGGAACACTGAAGCTTTCTTT. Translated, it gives CASSQNRNTEAFF.

In DNA, the CDR3 is TGTGCCAGTAGTATAGGACTAGCGGGGGGCCCGAGCTCCTACGAGCAGTACTTC. Its translation: CASSIGLAGGPSSYEQYF. This chain links TRBV19 with TRBJ2-7, with 13 bases identical to TRBD2. This CDR3 comprises 18 residues. In germline, CDR1 is LNHDA, CDR2 SQIVND (reference sequence). V was clipped by 1 base and J by 0 bases; unmatched bases: 6. Using reference TRBV19 and TRBJ2-7 for the parts outside the CDR3, the full variable domain is DGGITQSPKYLFRKEGQNVTLSCEQNLNHDAMYWYRQDPGQGLRLIYYSQIVNDFQKGDIAEGYSVSREKKESFPLTVTSAQKNPTAFYLCASSIGLAGGPSSYEQYFGPGTRLTVT.

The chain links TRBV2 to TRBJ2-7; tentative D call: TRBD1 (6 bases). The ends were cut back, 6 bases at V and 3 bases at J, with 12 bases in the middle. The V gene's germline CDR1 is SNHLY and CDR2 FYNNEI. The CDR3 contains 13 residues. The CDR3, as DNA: TGTGCCAGCAGGTTGGACAGCTACTACGAGCAGTACTTC. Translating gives CASRLDSYYEQYF.

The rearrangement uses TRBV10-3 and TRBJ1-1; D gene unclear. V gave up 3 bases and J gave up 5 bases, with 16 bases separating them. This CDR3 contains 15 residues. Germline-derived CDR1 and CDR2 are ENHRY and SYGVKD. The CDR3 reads CAISEKGPRDTEAFF. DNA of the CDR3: TGTGCCATCAGTGAAAAGGGTCCCCGGGATACTGAAGCTTTCTTT.

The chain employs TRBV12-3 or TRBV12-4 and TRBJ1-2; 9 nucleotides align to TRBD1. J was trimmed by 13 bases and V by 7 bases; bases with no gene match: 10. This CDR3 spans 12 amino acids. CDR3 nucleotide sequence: TGTGCCAGCACCCAGGGACAGGGTTTGGTCACCTTC. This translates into CASTQGQGLVTF.

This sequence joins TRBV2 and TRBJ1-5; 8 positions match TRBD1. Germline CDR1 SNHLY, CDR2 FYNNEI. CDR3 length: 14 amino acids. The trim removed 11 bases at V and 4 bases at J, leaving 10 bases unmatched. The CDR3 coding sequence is TGTGCCTCAAGGACAGGGCTGGGGAATCAGCCCCAGCATTTT. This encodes CASRTGLGNQPQHF.

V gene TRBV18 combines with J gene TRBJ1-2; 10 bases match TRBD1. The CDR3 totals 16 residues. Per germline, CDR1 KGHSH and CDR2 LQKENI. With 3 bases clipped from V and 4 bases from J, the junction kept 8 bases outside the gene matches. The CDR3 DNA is TGTGCCAGCTCACCGGGACAGGGGCTTTTGGGCTATGGCTACACCTTC. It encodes CASSPGQGLLGYGYTF.

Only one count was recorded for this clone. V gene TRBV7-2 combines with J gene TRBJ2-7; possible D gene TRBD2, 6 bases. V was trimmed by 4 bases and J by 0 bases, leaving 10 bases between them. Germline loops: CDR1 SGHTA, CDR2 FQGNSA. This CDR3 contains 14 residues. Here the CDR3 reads CASSSGTFSYEQYF. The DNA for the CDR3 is TGTGCCAGCAGCTCAGGGACTTTCTCCTACGAGCAGTACTTC.